The rows below give T cell receptor beta chains drawn from one sample of a study of patients and donors after allogeneic stem cell transplantation. TCRdb recomputed calls from the RT-PCR reads with MiXCR, one row per CDR3 protein. The sample lists around 200,000 distinct CDR3 sequences; roughly two fifths were seen once. The sequenced material came from blood, either unsorted or a sorted T cell fraction (not recorded which). The origin of the receptors is a human donor who was either an allogeneic HSCT recipient or a stem cell or donor lymphocyte infusion donor (not recorded which). It is not recorded whose cells these are; they may come from a transplant donor. Each CDR3 is given with its conserved first and last residue. A D gene is named only where the DNA matches it firmly. Size tells how often a clone was seen (once, few, many) or the class of an expanded clone, and some rows leave it out.

clone_size	j_call	d_call	v_call	cdr3_length	cdr3_nt	cdr3_aa
.	TRBJ2-1	.	TRBV28	16	TGTGCCAGCAGGCCCCTGGGCACACCTATCTACAATGAGCAGTTCTTC	CASRPLGTPIYNEQFF
.	TRBJ1-5	.	TRBV18	14	TGTGCCAGCTCACCAACTCCTACCAATCAGCCCCAGCATTTT	CASSPTPTNQPQHF
few	TRBJ1-1	.	TRBV12-3/TRBV12-4	13	TGTGCCAGCAGGATATCCCTGAACACTGAAGCTTTCTTT	CASRISLNTEAFF
few	TRBJ1-6	TRBD1	TRBV20-1	15	TGCAGTGCTAGAGACGGTAACAGGGGGAACTCACCCCTCCACTTT	CSARDGNRGNSPLHF
.	TRBJ1-1	.	TRBV7-9	15	TGTGCCAGCAGCCCGATCTTGGGCGGGAACACTGAAGCTTTCTTT	CASSPILGGNTEAFF
.	TRBJ2-3	.	TRBV6-2/TRBV6-3	12	TGTGCCAGCAGTTACCGGCAGGATACGCAGTATTTT	CASSYRQDTQYF
.	TRBJ1-1	TRBD1	TRBV20-1	15	TGCAGTGCAAATAGTTCGCCGACAGGGAAGACTGAAGCTTTCTTT	CSANSSPTGKTEAFF
.	TRBJ1-2	.	TRBV7-9	14	TGTGCCAGCAGCTTAGTGGCTGCCCTAAGTGGCTACACCTTC	CASSLVAALSGYTF
.	TRBJ2-7	TRBD1	TRBV7-9	17	TGTGCCAGCAGCCTCTATGCCGCAGGACAGGGGCCCAGCGAGCAGTACTTC	CASSLYAAGQGPSEQYF
.	TRBJ2-7	.	TRBV7-6	14	TGTGCCAGCAGCTTAGCGCACAGACCCTACGAGCAGTACTTC	CASSLAHRPYEQYF
few	TRBJ1-2	TRBD1	TRBV6-5	20	TGTGCCAGCAGTTACCGGTGGCCCGGGGCAGGGGGCCCTTGGGTCTATGGCTACACCTTC	CASSYRWPGAGGPWVYGYTF
.	TRBJ2-1	.	TRBV5-1	15	TGCGCCAGCAGCCCCGAGGGCAGATTATACAATGAGCAGTTCTTC	CASSPEGRLYNEQFF
.	TRBJ1-4	TRBD1	TRBV2	14	TGTGCCAGCACCCTCGACAGGGGGACCGAAAAACTGTTTTTT	CASTLDRGTEKLFF
.	TRBJ1-2	TRBD1	TRBV12-3/TRBV12-4	13	TGTGCCAGCAGGGCAGGGGGTAACTATGGCTACACCTTC	CASRAGGNYGYTF
.	TRBJ2-1	.	TRBV4-3	15	TGCGCCAGCAGCCAACGACTAGAAATATACAATGAGCAGTTCTTC	CASSQRLEIYNEQFF
.	TRBJ1-2	TRBD1	TRBV5-1	13	TGCGCCAGCAGACCCGGGACAGGGAATGGCTACACCTTC	CASRPGTGNGYTF
few	TRBJ2-6	.	TRBV6-6	12	TGTGCGGTATACTCTGGGGCCAACGTCCTGACTTTC	CAVYSGANVLTF
few	TRBJ2-3	.	TRBV5-1	14	TGCGCCAGCAGCTTCACTGGACTGGCCCGTACGCAGTATTTT	CASSFTGLARTQYF
few	TRBJ2-7	.	TRBV5-1	13	TGCGCCAGCAGCTCGGGAATTAGAGACGAGCAGTACTTC	CASSSGIRDEQYF
.	TRBJ2-1	TRBD1	TRBV12-3/TRBV12-4	14	TGTGCCAGCAGTTTAATCACAGGGGGAAATGAGCAGTTCTTC	CASSLITGGNEQFF
few	TRBJ1-4	.	TRBV20-1	11	TGCAGTGCTCTCTACGGTGAAAAACTGTTTTTT	CSALYGEKLFF
.	TRBJ2-2	.	TRBV5-1	12	TGCGCCAGCACCCAGAACACCGGGGAGCTGTTTTTT	CASTQNTGELFF
.	TRBJ2-7	.	TRBV15	13	TGTGCCACCAGCTCCGGGTTCCACTACGAGCAGTACTTC	CATSSGFHYEQYF
.	TRBJ2-2	.	TRBV12-3/TRBV12-4	13	TGTGCCAGCAGCGTAATTCTGGGCGGGGAGCTGTTTTTT	CASSVILGGELFF
few	TRBJ1-2	.	TRBV10-1	15	TGCGCCAGCGGTGGTGGACCGGGGACTGACTATGGCTACACCTTC	CASGGGPGTDYGYTF